These T cell receptor beta chains were read from a single sample in a study of blood T cell repertoires in COVID-19. The table came from immunoSEQ multiplex PCR; TCRdb's copy has only in-frame clones and leaves some out. Counted here are approximately 220,000 clones, roughly four fifths occurring once; the ten biggest clones make up 3% to 4.5%. The material sequenced was PBMCs or T cells enriched from blood (not recorded which). Receptors were obtained from a woman in her thirties or forties who had been exposed to COVID-19. Both conserved end residues are trimmed from each CDR3. D genes are given only for firm matches. Where a row states a size, it is once, few, many or the class of an expanded clone; other rows omit it.

TRBV28	TRBJ2-1	TRBD2	.	ASSSPSSGGRYNEQF
TRBV5-4	TRBJ2-7	.	.	ASSPDRGSYEQY
TRBV14	TRBJ1-1	TRBD1	once	ASSQLQGALGTEAF
TRBV19	TRBJ2-4	.	.	ASSQTRDTNIQY
TRBV2	TRBJ1-3	TRBD1	.	ASSASAGGPGNTIY
TRBV7-8	TRBJ1-3	TRBD1	once	ASSRTGATGNTIY
TRBV28	TRBJ2-1	TRBD2	.	ASRLAGQPYNEQF
TRBV20-1	TRBJ1-6	.	.	SASNRAGNSPLH
TRBV11-3	TRBJ1-1	.	.	ASSLGSSGSGHTEAF
TRBV18	TRBJ1-2	TRBD1	.	ASSPSQQGAGSYGYT
TRBV12-5	TRBJ1-6	.	.	ASGMTDGSPLH
TRBV12-3/TRBV12-4	TRBJ2-2	.	.	ASSFRGGELF
TRBV6-5	TRBJ1-1	.	.	ASSYLDSEAF
TRBV29-1	TRBJ2-7	.	few	SVEVADYEQY
TRBV4-3	TRBJ2-1	TRBD2	once	ASSHGPSGGAYEQF
TRBV6-5	TRBJ1-6	.	.	ASSYEGFSNSPLH
TRBV7-9	TRBJ2-3	.	.	ASSLFGAGGDTQY
TRBV19	TRBJ2-7	TRBD1	.	ASTFGQGSAYEQY
TRBV29-1	TRBJ2-7	.	.	SVGQSHEQY
TRBV28	TRBJ1-1	TRBD1	.	ASRPGQGGTEAF
TRBV9	TRBJ2-7	TRBD1	few	ASSSPGTGKNEQY
TRBV18	TRBJ2-7	.	few	ASSPSSGFYEQY